What follows is one T cell receptor beta chain and its context. Its antigen is still unknown. Per-base quality was not reported, and no clone a single base away is much larger than it. The sample belongs to a study of technical replicates of blood from a few donors (dated by TCRdb to about 2017). Ends trimmed: V by 2 bases, J by 0 bases; bases unmatched to a gene: 6. For CDR1 and CDR2, the germline V gene (reference sequence) lists MNHEY and SMNVEV. From cysteine to phenylalanine, the CDR3 is 17 amino acids long. Only CDR3 DNA is held: 51 bases, read in frame from base 1. The library was produced with the immunoSEQ multiplex PCR assay. The source is immuneACCESS, and TCRdb retained only in-frame sequences with V and J called. Part of the clones is not carried over; for the studies checked, unresolved V genes explain less than half of this, and the remainder is unexplained. The sample table lists approximately 82,000 clones, roughly 95% of them with a count of one. The ten largest clones take up approximately 0.39% of the sample.

The sequence is built from TRBV27 and TRBJ2-3; 9 junctional bases match TRBD1. The sequence came from a human donor in good health. Sequenced material: T cells isolated from PBMCs. The CDR3 reads as follows: CASSLGDRDGSTDTQYF. The DNA reads as follows: TGTGCCAGCAGTTTAGGGGACAGGGACGGGAGCACAGATACGCAGTATTTT.